This T cell receptor (beta chain) was captured in a study of metastatic and nonmetastatic thyroid tumors. Study information: Thyroid patients, malignant and benign, had repertoires compared across blood and tumor or nodule tissue.

The authors' processing: Construction of a distant-metastasis classifier for papillary thyroid cancer relied on CDR3 differences across clinicopathological groups. Using MiXCR, TCRdb re-called clones from the PCR reads. The V and J calls come from TCRdb's annotation, not from the publication. This table has tens of thousands of clones, more than 25% appearing once. The length of the CDR3 is 15 residues. CDR1 MNHNS and CDR2 SASEGT come from the germline V gene. V was clipped by 6 bases and J by 7 bases; unmatched bases: 11. This clone was seen many times. Its antigen is not identified. Study-wide findings and caveats: Benign nodules reportedly had significantly lower TCR beta diversity than malignant thyroid tumors in blood and tumor.

Nobody among the patients had been given any treatment before thyroid surgery. Input material: blood. The clonotype comes from a female donor with papillary thyroid cancer or a benign thyroid nodule (not recorded which). Some clones in this sample may be carry-over from other donors' samples. V and J are TRBV6-1 and TRBJ1-4, with TRBD1 identical over 7 bases. The CDR3 sequence: CASRSDRERGEKLFF. CDR3 DNA sequence: TGTGCCAGCAGAAGTGACAGGGAGAGGGGTGAAAAACTGTTTTTT.